The 31 T cell receptor beta chains in this list originate from one sample, sequenced in a study of CD8+ T cells in alopecia areata. RNA was isolated and reverse transcribed to cDNA, the sequencing template. Repertoires were generated with immunoSEQ multiplex PCR, while TCRdb's copy carries only in-frame clones and drops some. Seen here are more than 200,000 clones, 64% observed once, and the top ten hold more than 3.5%. Described treatment: oral pan-JAK inhibitor, 5-10 mg twice daily. The sequences come from CD4+ T cells sorted from blood, collected at week 4, from a patient treated with tofacitinib. These receptors were obtained from a human donor with alopecia areata.

The CDR3 is CASNLGPNYGYTF. As DNA, the CDR3 is TGTGCCAGCAATCTGGGGCCTAACTATGGCTACACCTTC. The chain uses TRBV2 and TRBJ1-2; D is possibly TRBD1 (5 bases). This CDR3 spans 13 amino acids. In germline, CDR1 is SNHLY, CDR2 FYNNEI. Trimming shortened V by 7 bases and J by 0 bases, and 9 bases separated the two germline ends.

The V call is TRBV5-1, the J call TRBJ1-6; 9 bases match TRBD1. J gave up 5 bases and V 1 base, and 1 base lay outside the gene matches. This CDR3 contains 15 residues. CDR1 SGHRS and CDR2 YFSETQ come from the germline V gene. The CDR3 region is CASSLRTGDNSPLHF. In DNA form, the CDR3 reads TGCGCCAGCAGCTTGCGGACAGGGGATAATTCACCCCTCCACTTT.

This clone was picked up a small number of times. The chain links TRBV2 to TRBJ2-7; D is possibly TRBD1 (5 bases). Between the trimmed V and J ends, which lost 6 bases and 0 bases, there was a span of 15 bases. Germline loops: CDR1 SNHLY, CDR2 FYNNEI. This CDR3 contains 15 residues. The CDR3: CASSELDIFSYEQYF. CDR3 DNA sequence: TGTGCCAGCAGCGAACTGGACATATTCTCCTACGAGCAGTACTTC.

This chain joins TRBV6-5 and TRBJ2-7; perhaps TRBD1 as D (6 bases). Per germline, CDR1 MNHEY and CDR2 SVGAGI. The CDR3 totals 13 residues. Between the trimmed V and J ends, which lost 8 bases and 0 bases, there was a span of 11 bases. The CDR3 coding sequence is TGTGCCAGCCGGACAGCCATCTCCTACGAGCAGTACTTC. Protein sequence: CASRTAISYEQYF.

This clone was seen more than once but under ten times. The chain recombines TRBV4-1 with TRBJ1-1; possibly TRBD1 for D (5 bases). V was pared by 1 base and J by 4 bases, with 10 bases between. Germline V lookup: CDR1 MGHRA, CDR2 YSYEKL. The CDR3 has 14 amino acids. The CDR3 is CASSQVGRVTEAFF. The CDR3 DNA is TGCGCCAGCAGCCAAGTTGGCAGGGTCACTGAAGCTTTCTTT.

The V gene is TRBV7-9, the J gene TRBJ1-5; D uncertain. The CDR3 runs to 15 residues. V gave up 2 bases and J gave up 7 bases, with 15 bases separating them. The germline gives CDR1 SEHNR, CDR2 FQNEAQ (reference sequence). The CDR3 bases are TGTGCCAGCAGCTTATCAACCGGAGGTAAGCAGCCCCAGCATTTT. Translating it yields CASSLSTGGKQPQHF. The variable domain in full, with the rest retrieved from reference TRBV7-9 and TRBJ1-5, is DTGVSQNPRHKITKRGQNVTFRCDPISEHNRLYWYRQTLGQGPEFLTYFQNEAQLEKSRLLSDRFSAERPKGSFSTLEIQRTEQGDSAMYLCASSLSTGGKQPQHFGDGTRLSIL.

This clone was counted a few times. CDR3 protein: CASSYYGEDDGYTF. In nucleotides, the CDR3 is TGTGCCAGCAGTTACTACGGGGAGGATGATGGCTACACCTTC. The chain uses TRBV6-5 and TRBJ1-2; no definite D call. The germline CDR1 and CDR2 sequences are MNHEY and SVGAGI. Trimming shortened V by 1 base and J by 6 bases, and 12 bases separated the two germline ends. This CDR3 contains 14 residues.

This chain connects TRBV29-1 to TRBJ2-3, with D unclear. Germline assignment: CDR1 SQVTM and CDR2 ANQGSEA. V was trimmed by 7 bases and J by 4 bases, leaving 12 bases between them. The CDR3 is 12 amino acids. The CDR3 reads CSGAPGSDTQYF. DNA of the CDR3: TGCAGCGGGGCCCCCGGGTCAGATACGCAGTATTTT.

The rearrangement uses TRBV11-2 and TRBJ2-7, with a tentative D call TRBD2 (7 bases). This CDR3 contains 16 residues. Trimming shortened V by 3 bases and J by 4 bases, and 19 bases separated the two germline ends. From germline, CDR1 is SGHAT and CDR2 FQNNGV. The CDR3: CASSFTGGVRRYEQYF. DNA of the CDR3: TGTGCCAGCAGCTTTACGGGGGGCGTTCGGAGGTACGAGCAGTACTTC.

With regard to this clone: This same CDR3 is encoded by further DNA sequences in the sample. The gene calls are TRBV29-1 and TRBJ1-1; D is ambiguous. Trimming cost V 4 bases and J 2 bases, with 11 bases left between them. Germline CDR1 and CDR2: SQVTM and ANQGSEA. The CDR3 runs 13 residues. CDR3 sequence: CSVGSGVNTEAFF. The CDR3 region has the DNA TGCAGCGTTGGCTCTGGAGTTAACACTGAAGCTTTCTTT.

This chain connects TRBV6-5 to TRBJ1-4; D perhaps matches TRBD1 (6 bases). CDR1 MNHEY and CDR2 SVGAGI come from the germline V gene. This CDR3 spans 13 amino acids. Trimming took off 2 bases at V and 7 bases at J, with 8 bases between the two ends. The CDR3 spells CASSYRGGEKLFF. DNA for the CDR3: TGTGCCAGCAGTTACAGGGGGGGTGAAAAACTGTTTTTT.

In nucleotides, the CDR3 is TGTGCCAGCACCCGGGGGGATTCACCCCTCCACTTT. Encoded protein: CASTRGDSPLHF. V is TRBV7-2 and J is TRBJ1-6, with TRBD1 as a possible D gene (5 bases). The ends were cut back, 7 bases at V and 8 bases at J, with 9 bases in the middle. The V gene's germline CDR1 is SGHTA and CDR2 FQGNSA. The CDR3 covers 12 residues.

This clone was detected once. The CDR3 DNA is TGTGCCACTGAGAAGTACCAAGAGACCCAGTACTTC. It translates to CATEKYQETQYF. J is TRBJ2-5 and V is TRBV6-6; no definite D call. Germline V CDR1 and CDR2: MNHNY, SVGAGI (reference sequence). This CDR3 has 12 residues. Trimming removed 10 bases from V and 0 bases from J, with 9 bases in between.

This rearrangement joins TRBV30 to TRBJ2-5; 7 nucleotides agree with TRBD1. Trimming cost V 3 bases and J 5 bases; bases outside gene matches: 6. Germline V lookup: CDR1 GTSNPN, CDR2 SVGIG (reference sequence). CDR3 length equals 13 residues. In DNA form, the CDR3 reads TGTGCCTGGAGGTTTACAGGGGTGGAGACCCAGTACTTC. Translating gives CAWRFTGVETQYF.

V gene TRBV6-5 combines with J gene TRBJ2-5; 8 nucleotides line up with TRBD1. CDR3 size: 13 residues. CDR1 and CDR2 from the germline V gene are MNHEY and SVGAGI. V was clipped by 2 bases and J by 9 bases; unmatched bases: 5. CDR3 region: CASSYRQGWAQYF. The CDR3 bases are TGTGCCAGCAGTTACAGACAGGGGTGGGCCCAGTACTTC.

The chain carries TRBV27 and TRBJ1-1, with a tentative D call TRBD1 (6 bases). CDR3 length: 15 amino acids. Per the germline V gene, CDR1 is MNHEY and CDR2 is SMNVEV (reference sequence). V shed 6 bases and J shed 1 base, with 15 bases lying between them. CDR3 in amino acids: CASSQDRTANTEAFF. Written as DNA, the CDR3 is TGTGCCAGCAGCCAAGACAGGACAGCGAACACTGAAGCTTTCTTT.

The J gene is TRBJ2-1, the V gene TRBV6-5; D not certain. V shed 8 bases and J shed 4 bases, with 6 bases lying between them. CDR3 length: 11 amino acids. The germline CDR1 and CDR2 sequences are MNHEY and SVGAGI. The CDR3 DNA follows: TGTGCCAGCGGAAGGTACAATGAGCAGTTCTTC. Encoded protein: CASGRYNEQFF.

J is TRBJ1-2 and V is TRBV5-1, with D hard to call. Germline CDR1 is SGHRS and CDR2 is YFSETQ. With 4 bases removed from V and 4 bases from J, the gap between germline ends came to 8 bases. The CDR3 contains 12 residues. This CDR3 is CASSPEAYGYTF. The CDR3 DNA is TGCGCCAGCAGCCCCGAGGCCTATGGCTACACCTTC.

The V gene is TRBV10-3, the J gene TRBJ2-3; 10 bases line up with TRBD2. Germline V gene lookup returns CDR1 ENHRY and CDR2 SYGVKD. The CDR3 sequence is 14 residues long. The DNA for the CDR3 is TGTGGGACTAGCGGCAACCCTAGCACAGATACGCAGTATTTT. This sequence encodes CGTSGNPSTDTQYF.

The chain recombines TRBV30 with TRBJ1-2; possible D gene TRBD1, 5 bases. The CDR3 covers 14 residues. Germline V gene lookup returns CDR1 GTSNPN and CDR2 SVGIG (reference sequence). Trimming shortened V by 0 bases and J by 4 bases, and 12 bases separated the two germline ends. CDR3 protein: CAWSVGGDGYGYTF. DNA of the CDR3: TGTGCCTGGAGTGTTGGAGGGGATGGCTATGGCTACACCTTC.

This clone occurred a few times. The rearrangement uses TRBV30 and TRBJ2-7; D is uncertain. Germline V gene lookup returns CDR1 GTSNPN and CDR2 SVGIG (reference sequence). This CDR3 is built from 11 residues. Between the trimmed V and J ends, which lost 0 bases and 6 bases, there was a span of 6 bases. CDR3: CAWSVISEQYF. The CDR3 DNA follows: TGTGCCTGGAGTGTAATTAGCGAGCAGTACTTC. Filled out from reference TRBV30 and TRBJ2-7, the complete variable domain reads SQTIHQWPATLVQPVGSPLSLECTVEGTSNPNLYWYRQAAGRGLQLLFYSVGIGQISSEVPQNLSASRPQDRQFILSSKKLLLSDSGFYLCAWSVISEQYFGPGTRLTVT.

Here the CDR3 DNA reads TGCAGCGCAAGAGGGGGCCGGAACACTGAAGCTTTCTTT. It translates to CSARGGRNTEAFF. The rearrangement joins TRBV29-1 to TRBJ1-1, with 7 bases aligning to TRBD1. Trimming took 7 bases from V and 1 from J; bases not matched to a gene: 6. CDR1 is SQVTM, CDR2 ANQGSEA, per germline. The CDR3 spans 13 residues.

The rearrangement links TRBV29-1 to TRBJ1-1, with 11 positions matching TRBD1. The CDR3 loop spans 14 amino acids. With V trimmed by 7 bases and J by 2 bases, 6 bases remained unmatched. Germline CDR1 and CDR2: SQVTM and ANQGSEA. The CDR3 bases are TGCAGCGCCCGGACAGGGGGCTTCAACACTGAAGCTTTCTTT. Its translation is CSARTGGFNTEAFF.

In nucleotides, the CDR3 is TGTGCCAGCACCCTTAGGAGAGGTTCAGACTCGGCTGGGCGTTCACCCCTCCACTTT. It encodes CASTLRRGSDSAGRSPLHF. The chain combines TRBV7-9 with TRBJ1-6; D is undetermined. The CDR3 extends over 19 amino acids. The germline V gene has CDR1 SEHNR and CDR2 FQNEAQ (reference sequence). The ends were cut back, 7 bases at V and 9 bases at J, with 31 bases in the middle.

The CDR3, as DNA: TGTGCCAGCAGCCCGGGACAGGGGAACATTCAGTACTTC. Residues: CASSPGQGNIQYF. The chain employs TRBV7-8 and TRBJ2-4; TRBD1 matches at 10 bases. CDR1 and CDR2 (germline): SGHVS, FQNEAQ. The CDR3 spans 13 residues. V lost 5 bases and J lost 7; bases outside the gene matches: 2. Looking up the rest from reference TRBV7-8 and TRBJ2-4 gives the full variable domain: GAGVSQSPRYKVAKRGQDVALRCDPISGHVSLFWYQQALGQGPEFLTYFQNEAQLDKSGLPSDRFFAERPEGSVSTLKIQRTQQEDSAVYLCASSPGQGNIQYFGAGTRLSVL.

The chain recombines TRBV23-1 with TRBJ1-5, with D unclear. TRBV23-1 counts as an open reading frame of uncertain function. This CDR3 comprises 14 residues. Trimming shortened V by 6 bases and J by 1 base, and 10 bases separated the two germline ends. CDR3 protein: CASSPRRSNQPQHF. The CDR3 bases are TGCGCCAGCAGCCCCCGACGGAGCAATCAGCCCCAGCATTTT.

The rearrangement joins TRBV29-1 to TRBJ2-2; tentatively, D is TRBD1 (8 bases). CDR3 length: 15 amino acids. CDR1 SQVTM and CDR2 ANQGSEA come from the germline V gene. Trimming took 4 bases from V and 2 from J, leaving 14 bases between them. Here the CDR3 reads CSVGTGGLNTGELFF. The CDR3 nucleotides are TGCAGCGTTGGAACAGGGGGACTAAACACCGGGGAGCTGTTTTTT.

The V and J genes are TRBV7-2 and TRBJ2-5, with 12 bases lining up with TRBD2. Germline lookup yields CDR1 SGHTA and CDR2 FQGNSA. J gave up 1 base and V 5 bases, and 5 bases lay outside the gene matches. This CDR3 region has 16 residues. The CDR3 protein is CASSPGTSGFQETQYF. CDR3 nucleotides: TGTGCCAGCAGCCCGGGGACTAGCGGGTTCCAAGAGACCCAGTACTTC.

Here the CDR3 reads CASSLTQGYEQYF. The CDR3 nucleotides read TGCGCCAGCAGCTTGACACAGGGCTACGAGCAGTACTTC. The V and J genes are TRBV5-1 and TRBJ2-7; D perhaps matches TRBD1 (6 bases). CDR3 length: 13 residues. The V and J ends lost 1 base and 3 bases respectively, with 8 bases between them. Germline CDR1 and CDR2: SGHRS and YFSETQ. The entire variable domain, with the rest obtained from reference TRBV5-1 and TRBJ2-7, is as follows: KAGVTQTPRYLIKTRGQQVTLSCSPISGHRSVSWYQQTPGQGLQFLFEYFSETQRNKGNFPGRFSGRQFSNSRSEMNVSTLELGDSALYLCASSLTQGYEQYFGPGTRLTVT.

V and J are TRBV28 and TRBJ1-6; possibly TRBD1 for D (6 bases). This CDR3 comprises 16 residues. Trimming took 5 bases from V and 8 from J, leaving 19 bases between them. Germline assignment: CDR1 MDHEN and CDR2 SYDVKM. DNA of the CDR3: TGTGCCAGCAGTGTCGGGACACTCACTATGTATTCACCCCTCCACTTT. Protein product: CASSVGTLTMYSPLHF. Combining the CDR3 with reference TRBV28 and TRBJ1-6 gives the whole variable domain DVKVTQSSRYLVKRTGEKVFLECVQDMDHENMFWYRQDPGLGLRLIYFSYDVKMKEKGDIPEGYSVSREKKERFSLILESASTNQTSMYLCASSVGTLTMYSPLHFGNGTRLTVT.

The chain is built from TRBV30 and TRBJ1-2; D perhaps matches TRBD1 (6 bases). The V end lost 2 bases, the J end lost 2 bases, and 6 bases lay between the germline ends. The CDR3 contains 12 residues. Germline V gene lookup returns CDR1 GTSNPN and CDR2 SVGIG (reference sequence). The CDR3 DNA follows: TGTGCCTGGAGTAGGGGGAACTATGGCTACACCTTC. Protein: CAWSRGNYGYTF.